This passage covers 18 T cell receptor beta chains from one sample sequenced in a study of PD-L1 blockade in urothelial cancer. Measured with immunoSEQ multiplex PCR; TCRdb has only the in-frame clones, and not every one. The sample includes roughly 50,000 clones, around 90% of them seen just once. As for time point: pretreatment peripheral blood. The starting material was PBMCs, obtained around atezolizumab (anti-PD-L1) treatment. These receptors all stem from a woman aged 55-70 years with urothelial cancer.

This clone was observed a handful of times. The chain joins TRBV7-8 to TRBJ1-4; 9 nucleotides line up with TRBD1. The CDR3 sequence is 13 residues long. V lost 3 bases to trimming and J lost 8 bases; unmatched junction nucleotides: 1. CDR1 and CDR2 from the germline V gene are SGHVS and FQNEAQ. The CDR3 is CASSLGTGEKLFF. The DNA for the CDR3 is TGTGCCAGCAGCTTGGGGACAGGGGAAAAACTGTTTTTT.

This clone was recorded only once. V and J are TRBV5-4 and TRBJ1-6; D remains unclear. The germline CDR1 and CDR2 sequences are SGHNT and YYREEE (reference sequence). CDR3 length: 16 residues. Trimming removed 4 bases at V and 7 bases at J, with 18 bases between. CDR3 loop: CASSHPVAGRNSPLHF. CDR3 nucleotides: TGTGCCAGCAGCCACCCAGTCGCGGGGAGGAATTCACCCCTCCACTTT. The full variable domain, in which reference TRBV5-4 and TRBJ1-6 provide the parts outside the CDR3, is ETGVTQSPTHLIKTRGQQVTLRCSSQSGHNTVSWYQQALGQGPQFIFQYYREEENGRGNFPPRFSGLQFPNYSSELNVNALELDDSALYLCASSHPVAGRNSPLHFGNGTRLTVT.

This rearrangement joins TRBV7-3 to TRBJ1-2, with 7 positions matching TRBD1. Germline assignment: CDR1 SGHTA and CDR2 FQGTGA. The V gene end was trimmed by 1 base and the J gene end by 6 bases; junction bases not matched to a gene: 2. CDR3 size: 13 residues. For the CDR3, the DNA is TGTGCCAGCAGCTTAAGGCAGGGGGATGGCTACACCTTC. It codes for CASSLRQGDGYTF.

V usage is TRBV4-1 and J usage is TRBJ2-7; 11 bases fit TRBD2. Losses at the gene ends were 0 bases for V and 4 bases for J; bases not matched to a gene: 5. CDR1 and CDR2 from the germline V gene are MGHRA and YSYEKL. CDR3 length: 16 amino acids. The DNA for the CDR3 is TGCGCCAGCAGCCAAGATGGAACTAGCGGGGGATACGAGCAGTACTTC. Translated: CASSQDGTSGGYEQYF.

The rearrangement joins TRBV5-6 to TRBJ1-5; D remains ambiguous. The V end was cut by 4 bases, the J end by 6 bases, with 11 bases between. Germline lookup yields CDR1 SGHDT and CDR2 YYEEEE. The CDR3 consists of 13 residues. The CDR3 region has the DNA TGTGCCAGCAGCCCCTCCCCCGGTCAGCCCCAGCATTTT. This encodes CASSPSPGQPQHF.

This chain links TRBV6-5 with TRBJ2-1; the D gene is possibly TRBD1 (5 bases). CDR1 is MNHEY and CDR2 is SVGAGI in the germline V gene. The CDR3 sequence is 16 residues long. Trimming left V 0 bases short and J 7 bases short, with 16 bases between. CDR3 sequence (DNA): TGTGCCAGCAGTTACTCGCGAAGGACATCGGAGAATGAGCAGTTCTTC. It encodes CASSYSRRTSENEQFF.

This rearrangement joins TRBV28 to TRBJ2-6, with no clear D. The ends were cut back, 5 bases at V and 4 bases at J, with 12 bases in the middle. The CDR3 is made up of 15 amino acids. Germline V gives CDR1 MDHEN, CDR2 SYDVKM. The CDR3 DNA reads TGTGCCAGCAGTCAATCCCCCGGGGGGGCCAACGTCCTGACTTTC. Amino acids: CASSQSPGGANVLTF.

V usage is TRBV27 and J usage is TRBJ1-5; D is possibly TRBD1 (5 bases). The CDR3 spans 15 residues. Germline CDR1 reads MNHEY; CDR2 reads SMNVEV (reference sequence). Between the trimmed V and J ends, which lost 2 bases and 4 bases, there was a span of 12 bases. CDR3 protein: CASSLGGVRNQPQHF. The CDR3 nucleotides read TGTGCCAGCAGTTTAGGAGGGGTCAGGAATCAGCCCCAGCATTTT.

The chain uses TRBV7-2 and TRBJ2-7, with 10 bases fitting TRBD1. Germline V gene sequence: CDR1 SGHTA, CDR2 FQGNSA. The CDR3 has 14 residues. Germline trimming cut 8 bases from V and 6 bases from J; bases unmatched to any gene: 10. CDR3 loop: CASLRQGAFGEQYF. CDR3 sequence (DNA): TGTGCCAGCTTGAGACAGGGGGCTTTCGGCGAGCAGTACTTC.

This chain links TRBV15 with TRBJ1-4; the D gene is possibly TRBD1 (6 bases). The CDR3 covers 16 residues. The germline V gene has CDR1 LNHNV and CDR2 YYDKDF (reference sequence). V was cut by 3 bases and J by 1 base, with 12 bases left in between. This chain's CDR3 is CATSSEIQGTNEKLFF. CDR3 sequence (DNA): TGTGCCACCAGCAGCGAGATACAGGGAACTAATGAAAAACTGTTTTTT.

The chain employs TRBV18 and TRBJ2-3; 11 nucleotides line up with TRBD2. Germline assignment: CDR1 KGHSH and CDR2 LQKENI. Unmatched junction bases numbered 18, after V lost 1 base and J lost 0 bases. This CDR3 is 22 amino acids long. The CDR3 spells CASSPLPLDRLAGPSSTDTQYF. The CDR3 DNA sequence: TGTGCCAGCTCACCACTCCCCCTCGACAGACTAGCGGGGCCGTCTAGCACAGATACGCAGTATTTT.

The chain couples TRBV5-1 to TRBJ2-5; 8 bases match TRBD1. The germline CDR1 and CDR2 sequences are SGHRS and YFSETQ. The CDR3 runs 17 residues. V dropped 0 bases and J dropped 6; count of bases not matched to a gene: 13. CDR3 nucleotide sequence: TGCGCCAGCAGCTTGGTTCGTCAGGGGGCTCTAATTCAGACCCAGTACTTC. It codes for CASSLVRQGALIQTQYF.

The chain combines TRBV7-8 with TRBJ2-7, with a possible D match to TRBD1 (6 bases). Germline V gives CDR1 SGHVS, CDR2 FQNEAQ. V lost 5 bases and J lost 3, with 14 bases in between. The length of the CDR3 is 14 residues. The DNA of the CDR3 is TGTGCCAGCAGCCCCAAGGGGGAGAGCTACGAGCAGTACTTC. Amino acids: CASSPKGESYEQYF.

The chain uses TRBV19 and TRBJ2-2, with 8 bases fitting TRBD2. This CDR3 is built from 15 residues. After removal of 1 base from V and 3 bases from J, the junction contained 1 base not matched to a gene. CDR1 and CDR2 (germline): LNHDA, SQIVND (reference sequence). The CDR3 nucleotides are TGTGCCAGTAGTATAGTGGGACTAGACACCGGGGAGCTGTTTTTT. It specifies CASSIVGLDTGELFF.

The J gene is TRBJ2-7, the V gene TRBV6-1; maybe TRBD1 (5 bases). V was shortened by 2 bases and J by 1 base, with 9 bases between the two germline ends. Looked up from germline, CDR1 is MNHNS and CDR2 is SASEGT. There are 14 residues in the CDR3. The CDR3 region is CASSEQGDSYEQYF. The CDR3, as DNA: TGTGCCAGCAGTGAACAAGGGGATTCCTACGAGCAGTACTTC.

The rearrangement uses TRBV10-3 and TRBJ1-1, with a possible D match to TRBD1 (5 bases). Germline CDR1 is ENHRY and CDR2 is SYGVKD. The CDR3 contains 14 residues. V was trimmed by 11 bases and J by 0 bases, leaving 16 bases between them. The CDR3 nucleotides are TGTGCCGCCGGGACTGTTCTAATGAACACTGAAGCTTTCTTT. This codes for CAAGTVLMNTEAFF.

This chain joins TRBV5-1 and TRBJ2-7, with D maybe TRBD2 (5 bases). V was pared by 4 bases and J by 0 bases, with 17 bases between. Germline values: CDR1 SGHRS, CDR2 YFSETQ. The CDR3 loop spans 16 amino acids. The CDR3 coding sequence is TGCGCCAGCAGCCTCCTCCGGGATCCCAGCTCCTACGAGCAGTACTTC. Its protein is CASSLLRDPSSYEQYF.

This clone was counted only a few times. This sequence joins TRBV5-8 and TRBJ1-5; D unclear. Looked up from germline, CDR1 is SGHTS and CDR2 is YDEGEE. The CDR3 has 11 amino acids. The V gene lost 3 bases and the J gene lost 10 bases, with 8 bases spanning the gap. The CDR3 is CASSSLSPQHF. The CDR3 DNA is TGTGCCAGCAGCTCCTTATCCCCCCAGCATTTT.